This is a list of T cell receptor beta chains from one sample in a study of blood T cells in healthy people across ages. MiXCR, run by TCRdb on the 5' RACE reads, gives a single entry per CDR3 protein. The table lists approximately 600,000 distinct CDR3 sequences, 58% of them singletons. Material: blood. The receptors originated from a man aged 60 to 69 in good health. The CDR3 runs from the conserved cysteine through the conserved F or W. The order of the fields is V gene, clone size, D gene, J gene, CDR3 DNA, CDR3 protein. D genes are given only for firm matches. For some rows the clone size is stated as once, few or many, or as a class when expanded; others skip it.

>TRBV29-1|NA|NA|TRBJ2-3
TGCAGCGCCACCGGAGGGAGCACAGATACGCAGTATTTT
CSATGGSTDTQYF
>TRBV5-1|NA|NA|TRBJ2-5
TGCGCCAGCAGCTTTAGCTCAGGAGTCCAAGAGACCCAGTACTTC
CASSFSSGVQETQYF
>TRBV3-1|once|TRBD2|TRBJ2-7
TGTGCCAGCAGCCAAGTTCTAGCGGGTGGGACCTACGAGCAGTACTTC
CASSQVLAGGTYEQYF
>TRBV2|NA|TRBD1|TRBJ1-4
TGTGCCAGCAGTCGGACAGGGGGCGAGTCTAATGAAAAACTGTTTTTT
CASSRTGGESNEKLFF
>TRBV2|NA|TRBD1|TRBJ1-5
TGCGCCAGCAGTGCGACAGGGCTTGATCAGCCCCAGCATTTT
CASSATGLDQPQHF
>TRBV6-4|NA|NA|TRBJ2-3
TGTGCCAGCAGTGACGGAGAAGCCGGTACGCAGTATTTT
CASSDGEAGTQYF
>TRBV2|NA|NA|TRBJ2-5
TGTGCCAGCACTCCGGCCCCGGGGAGAAAAGAGACCCAGTACTTC
CASTPAPGRKETQYF
>TRBV3-1|NA|NA|TRBJ1-2
TGTGCCAGCAGCCACTCGGACAGAGCTAACTATGGCTACACCTTC
CASSHSDRANYGYTF
>TRBV5-1|NA|TRBD1|TRBJ2-5
TGCGCCAGCAGCAACTCAGGGGGTTTAGAGACCCAGTACTTC
CASSNSGGLETQYF
>TRBV5-1|few|TRBD1|TRBJ2-5
TGCGCCAGCAGAGGGACAGGGTCAGAGACCCAGTACTTC
CASRGTGSETQYF
>TRBV28|NA|TRBD1|TRBJ1-5
TGTGCCAGCAGTACCCGCAGGGGGCCGGAGCCCCAGCATTTT
CASSTRRGPEPQHF
>TRBV19|few|NA|TRBJ2-7
TGTGCCAGTAAGGTTTCAGGGCTGGCGGGCGAGCAGTACTTC
CASKVSGLAGEQYF
>TRBV11-2|NA|NA|TRBJ2-1
TGTGCCAGCAGCTTAGCAGGTCTAGTGGTCAATGAGCAGTTCTTC
CASSLAGLVVNEQFF